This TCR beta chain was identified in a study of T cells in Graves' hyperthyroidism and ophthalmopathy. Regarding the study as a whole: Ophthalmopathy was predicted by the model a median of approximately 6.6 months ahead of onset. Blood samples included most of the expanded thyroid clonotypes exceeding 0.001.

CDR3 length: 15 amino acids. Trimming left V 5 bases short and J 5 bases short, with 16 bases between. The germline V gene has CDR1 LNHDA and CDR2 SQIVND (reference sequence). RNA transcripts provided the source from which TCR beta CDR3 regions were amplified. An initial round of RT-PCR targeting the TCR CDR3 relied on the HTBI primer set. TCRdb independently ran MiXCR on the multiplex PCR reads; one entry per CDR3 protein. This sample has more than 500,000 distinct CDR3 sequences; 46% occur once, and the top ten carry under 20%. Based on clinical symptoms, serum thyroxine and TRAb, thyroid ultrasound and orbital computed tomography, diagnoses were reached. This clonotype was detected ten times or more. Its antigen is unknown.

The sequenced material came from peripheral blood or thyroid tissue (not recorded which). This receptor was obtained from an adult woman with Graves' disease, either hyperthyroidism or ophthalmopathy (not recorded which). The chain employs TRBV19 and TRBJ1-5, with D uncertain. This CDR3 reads CASSWISGIYQPQHF. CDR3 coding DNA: TGTGCCAGTAGTTGGATTTCCGGGATATATCAGCCCCAGCATTTT.